This T cell receptor (beta chain) was sequenced in a study of T-cell reconstitution after alpha-beta-depleted transplantation in children. This clonotype was found many times. A TCRbeta library incorporating unique molecular identifiers was prepared. Each CDR3 protein is one row after TCRdb ran MiXCR on the PCR reads. The sample lists around 300,000 distinct CDR3 sequences; about 9.4% were seen once. Germline CDR1 SQVTM, CDR2 ANQGSEA. V dropped 7 bases and J dropped 3 bases, with 16 bases sitting between them. The CDR3 covers 13 residues. This receptor was obtained from a boy under two years old with acute myeloid leukemia, due to receive a stem cell transplant. This rearrangement joins TRBV29-1 to TRBJ2-7, with D tentatively TRBD1 (6 bases). The specimen was PBMCs, collected before TCRalphabeta/CD19-depleted stem cell transplant. Written as DNA, the CDR3 is TGCAGCGCGTCCCTAGGACAGTTCTACGAGCAGTACTTC. Its translation is CSASLGQFYEQYF.